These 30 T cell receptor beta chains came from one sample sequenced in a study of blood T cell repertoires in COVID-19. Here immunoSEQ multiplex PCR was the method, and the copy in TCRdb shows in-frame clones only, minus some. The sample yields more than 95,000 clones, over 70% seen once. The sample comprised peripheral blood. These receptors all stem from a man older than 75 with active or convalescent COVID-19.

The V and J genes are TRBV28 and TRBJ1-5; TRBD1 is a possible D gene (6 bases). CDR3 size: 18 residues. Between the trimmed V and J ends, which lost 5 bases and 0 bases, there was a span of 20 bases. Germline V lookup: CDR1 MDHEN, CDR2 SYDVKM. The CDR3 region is CASSPLGGRHYSNQPQHF. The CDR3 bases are TGTGCCAGCAGTCCACTTGGGGGCAGGCATTATAGCAATCAGCCCCAGCATTTT. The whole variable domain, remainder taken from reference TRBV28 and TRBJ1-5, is DVKVTQSSRYLVKRTGEKVFLECVQDMDHENMFWYRQDPGLGLRLIYFSYDVKMKEKGDIPEGYSVSREKKERFSLILESASTNQTSMYLCASSPLGGRHYSNQPQHFGDGTRLSIL.

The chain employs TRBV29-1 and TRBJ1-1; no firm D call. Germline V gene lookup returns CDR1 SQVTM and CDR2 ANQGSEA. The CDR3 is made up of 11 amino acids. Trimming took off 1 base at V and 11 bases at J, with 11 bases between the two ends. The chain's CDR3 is CSVEATSWAFF. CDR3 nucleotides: TGCAGCGTTGAAGCTACCTCGTGGGCTTTCTTT. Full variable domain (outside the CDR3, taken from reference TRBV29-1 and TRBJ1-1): SAVISQKPSRDICQRGTSLTIQCQVDSQVTMMFWYRQQPGQSLTLIATANQGSEATYESGFVIDKFPISRPNLTFSTLTVSNMSPEDSSIYLCSVEATSWAFFGQGTRLTVV.

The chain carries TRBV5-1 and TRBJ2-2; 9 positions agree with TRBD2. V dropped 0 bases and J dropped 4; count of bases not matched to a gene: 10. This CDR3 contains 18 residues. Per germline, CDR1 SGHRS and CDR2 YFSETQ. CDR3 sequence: CASSLDPSGASGTGELFF. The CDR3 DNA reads TGCGCCAGCAGCTTGGATCCTAGCGGGGCCTCGGGCACCGGGGAGCTGTTTTTT.

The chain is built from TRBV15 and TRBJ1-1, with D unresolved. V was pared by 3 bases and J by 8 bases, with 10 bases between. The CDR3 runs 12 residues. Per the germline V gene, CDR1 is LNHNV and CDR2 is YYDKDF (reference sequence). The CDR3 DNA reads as TGTGCCACCAGCAGCAGTGGGCTGGAAGCTTTCTTT. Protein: CATSSSGLEAFF.

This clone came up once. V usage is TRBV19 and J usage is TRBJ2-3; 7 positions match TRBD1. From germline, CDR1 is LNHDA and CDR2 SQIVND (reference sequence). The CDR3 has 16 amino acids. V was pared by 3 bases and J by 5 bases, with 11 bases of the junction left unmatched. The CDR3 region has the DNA TGTGCCAGTAGTATTCGAGGACAGGACTCGGGAGATACGCAGTATTTT. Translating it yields CASSIRGQDSGDTQYF.

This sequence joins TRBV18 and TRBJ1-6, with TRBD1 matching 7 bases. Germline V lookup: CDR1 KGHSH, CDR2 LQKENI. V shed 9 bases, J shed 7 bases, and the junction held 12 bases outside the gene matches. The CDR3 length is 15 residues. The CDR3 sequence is CASRGSGTDNSPLHF. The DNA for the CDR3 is TGTGCCAGTCGGGGATCCGGGACAGACAATTCACCCCTCCACTTT.

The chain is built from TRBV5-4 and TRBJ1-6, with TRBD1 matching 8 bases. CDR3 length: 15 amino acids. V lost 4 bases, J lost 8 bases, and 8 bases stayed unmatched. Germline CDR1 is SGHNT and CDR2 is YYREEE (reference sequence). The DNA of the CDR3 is TGTGCCAGCAGCACCCACACAGGGGGTTATTCACCCCTCCACTTT. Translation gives CASSTHTGGYSPLHF.

The CDR3 DNA is TGTGCCAGTAGTATAAGGGGTCAGCCCCAGCATTTT. This sequence encodes CASSIRGQPQHF. The chain uses TRBV19 and TRBJ1-5; tentatively, D is TRBD1 (5 bases). Germline CDR1 is LNHDA and CDR2 is SQIVND (reference sequence). This CDR3 is 12 amino acids long. Deletions cut 2 bases from V and 6 bases from J, with 5 bases between.

In DNA, the CDR3 is TGTGCCAGCAGCTTGGGGACAAGTCCAGATACGCAGTATTTT. It yields the protein CASSLGTSPDTQYF. The chain joins TRBV5-5 to TRBJ2-3; perhaps TRBD1 as D (5 bases). Trimming removed 0 bases from V and 4 bases from J, with 9 bases in between. The V gene's germline CDR1 is SGHKS and CDR2 YYEKEE (reference sequence). The CDR3 spans 14 residues. The full variable domain, its missing parts supplied by reference TRBV5-5 and TRBJ2-3, is DAGVTQSPTHLIKTRGQQVTLRCSPISGHKSVSWYQQVLGQGPQFIFQYYEKEERGRGNFPDRFSARQFPNYSSELNVNALLLGDSALYLCASSLGTSPDTQYFGPGTRLTVL.

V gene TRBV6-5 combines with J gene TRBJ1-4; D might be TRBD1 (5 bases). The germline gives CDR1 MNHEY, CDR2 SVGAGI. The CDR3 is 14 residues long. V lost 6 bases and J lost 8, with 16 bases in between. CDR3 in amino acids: CASSPWGESEKLFF. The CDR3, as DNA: TGTGCCAGCAGCCCCTGGGGGGAGAGCGAAAAACTGTTTTTT.

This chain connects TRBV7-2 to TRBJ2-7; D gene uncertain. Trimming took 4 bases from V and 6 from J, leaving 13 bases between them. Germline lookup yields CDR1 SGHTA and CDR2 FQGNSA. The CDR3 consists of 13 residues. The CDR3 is CASSSGTSAEQYF. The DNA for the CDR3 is TGTGCCAGCAGCTCAGGAACATCGGCCGAGCAGTACTTC.

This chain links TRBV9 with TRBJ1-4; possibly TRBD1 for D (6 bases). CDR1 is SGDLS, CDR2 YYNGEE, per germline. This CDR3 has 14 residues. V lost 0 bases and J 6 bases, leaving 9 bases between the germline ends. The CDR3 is CASSVGGGDEKLFF. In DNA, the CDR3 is TGTGCCAGCAGCGTAGGAGGGGGGGATGAAAAACTGTTTTTT.

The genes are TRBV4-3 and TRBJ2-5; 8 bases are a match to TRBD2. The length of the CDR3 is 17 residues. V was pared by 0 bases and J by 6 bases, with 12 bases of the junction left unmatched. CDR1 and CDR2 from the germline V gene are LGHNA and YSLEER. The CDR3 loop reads CASSQEAQGRGAQTQYF. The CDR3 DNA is TGCGCCAGCAGCCAAGAGGCCCAGGGGCGGGGGGCACAGACCCAGTACTTC.

CDR3 sequence reads: CASSLGQGGQPQHF. Here the CDR3 DNA reads TGTGCCAGCAGTCTCGGACAGGGAGGGCAGCCCCAGCATTTT. This chain connects TRBV27 to TRBJ1-5; 8 bases are a match to TRBD1. V shed 5 bases and J 7 bases; nucleotides not matched to a gene: 7. The CDR3 is 14 amino acids. Germline lookup yields CDR1 MNHEY and CDR2 SMNVEV (reference sequence).

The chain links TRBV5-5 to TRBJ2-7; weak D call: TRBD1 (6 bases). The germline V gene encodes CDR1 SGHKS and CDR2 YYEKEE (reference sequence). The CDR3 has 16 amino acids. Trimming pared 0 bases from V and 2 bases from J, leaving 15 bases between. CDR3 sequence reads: CASSLDPGDETYEQYF. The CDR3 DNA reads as TGTGCCAGCAGCTTGGACCCAGGGGATGAGACCTACGAGCAGTACTTC.

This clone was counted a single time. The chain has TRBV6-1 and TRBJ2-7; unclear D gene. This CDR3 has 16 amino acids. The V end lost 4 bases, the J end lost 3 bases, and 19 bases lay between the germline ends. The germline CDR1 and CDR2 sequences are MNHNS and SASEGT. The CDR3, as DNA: TGTGCCAGCAGTGCCTTCCCCCGCCGCGAGGACTACGAGCAGTACTTC. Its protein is CASSAFPRREDYEQYF.

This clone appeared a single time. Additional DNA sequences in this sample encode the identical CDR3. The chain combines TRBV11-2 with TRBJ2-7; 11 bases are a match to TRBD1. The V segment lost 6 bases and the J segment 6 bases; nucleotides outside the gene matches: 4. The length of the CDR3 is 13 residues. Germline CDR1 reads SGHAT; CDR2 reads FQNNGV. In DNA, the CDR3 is TGTGCCAGCAGTCCGGGGACAGGGGGCGAGCAGTACTTC. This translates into CASSPGTGGEQYF. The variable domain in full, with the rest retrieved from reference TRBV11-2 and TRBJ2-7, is EAGVAQSPRYKIIEKRQSVAFWCNPISGHATLYWYQQILGQGPKLLIQFQNNGVVDDSQLPKDRFSAERLKGVDSTLKIQPAKLEDSAVYLCASSPGTGGEQYFGPGTRLTVT.

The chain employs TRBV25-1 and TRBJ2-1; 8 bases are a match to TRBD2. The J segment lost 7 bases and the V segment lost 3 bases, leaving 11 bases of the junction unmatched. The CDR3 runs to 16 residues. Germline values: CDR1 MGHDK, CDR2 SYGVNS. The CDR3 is CASSDGSAAGGNEQFF. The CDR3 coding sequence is TGTGCCAGCAGTGATGGATCAGCGGCGGGGGGTAATGAGCAGTTCTTC.

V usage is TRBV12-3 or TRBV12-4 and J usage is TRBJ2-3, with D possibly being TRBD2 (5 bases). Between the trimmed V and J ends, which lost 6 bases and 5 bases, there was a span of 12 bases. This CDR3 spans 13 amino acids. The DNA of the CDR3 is TGTGCCAGCAGGCTAGCAACCAGAGATACGCAGTATTTT. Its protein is CASRLATRDTQYF.

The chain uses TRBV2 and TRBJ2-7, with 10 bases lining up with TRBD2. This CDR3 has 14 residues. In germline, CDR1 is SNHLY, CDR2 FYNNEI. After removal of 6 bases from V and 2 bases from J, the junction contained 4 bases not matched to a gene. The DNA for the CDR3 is TGTGCCAGCAGCCTAGCGGGGGCCCCCTACGAGCAGTACTTC. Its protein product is CASSLAGAPYEQYF.

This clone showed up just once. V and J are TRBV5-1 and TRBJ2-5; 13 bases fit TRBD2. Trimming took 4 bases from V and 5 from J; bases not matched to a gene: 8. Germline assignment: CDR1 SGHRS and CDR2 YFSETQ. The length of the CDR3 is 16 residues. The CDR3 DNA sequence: TGCGCCAGCAGCGCGGCGACTAGCGGGGGGCTGGAGACCCAGTACTTC. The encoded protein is CASSAATSGGLETQYF. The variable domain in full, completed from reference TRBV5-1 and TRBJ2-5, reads KAGVTQTPRYLIKTRGQQVTLSCSPISGHRSVSWYQQTPGQGLQFLFEYFSETQRNKGNFPGRFSGRQFSNSRSEMNVSTLELGDSALYLCASSAATSGGLETQYFGPGTRLLVL.

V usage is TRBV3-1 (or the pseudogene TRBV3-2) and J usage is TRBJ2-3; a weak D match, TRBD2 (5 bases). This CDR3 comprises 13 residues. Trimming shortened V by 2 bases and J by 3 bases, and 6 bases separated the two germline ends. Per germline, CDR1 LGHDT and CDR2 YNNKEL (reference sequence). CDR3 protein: CASSQRGTDTQYF. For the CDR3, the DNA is TGTGCCAGCAGCCAACGCGGGACAGATACGCAGTATTTT.

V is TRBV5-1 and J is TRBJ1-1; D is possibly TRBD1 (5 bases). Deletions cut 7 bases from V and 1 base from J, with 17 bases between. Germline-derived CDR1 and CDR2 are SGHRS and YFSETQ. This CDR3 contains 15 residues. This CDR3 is CASESRAGTNTEAFF. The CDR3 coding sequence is TGCGCCAGCGAAAGCAGGGCGGGGACGAACACTGAAGCTTTCTTT.

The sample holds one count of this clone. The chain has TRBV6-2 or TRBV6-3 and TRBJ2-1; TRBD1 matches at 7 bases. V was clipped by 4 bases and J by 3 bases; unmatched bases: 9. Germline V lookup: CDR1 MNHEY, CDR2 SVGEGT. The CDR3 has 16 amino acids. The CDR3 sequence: CASSSPFAGGYNEQFF. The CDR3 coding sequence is TGTGCCAGCAGTTCACCCTTTGCAGGGGGCTACAATGAGCAGTTCTTC.

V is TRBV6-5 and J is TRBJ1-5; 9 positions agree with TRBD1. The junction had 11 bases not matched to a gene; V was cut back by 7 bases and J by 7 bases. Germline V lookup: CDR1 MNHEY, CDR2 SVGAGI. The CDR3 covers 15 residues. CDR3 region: CASTAGQGWEQPQHF. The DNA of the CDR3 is TGTGCCAGCACCGCCGGACAGGGGTGGGAACAGCCCCAGCATTTT.

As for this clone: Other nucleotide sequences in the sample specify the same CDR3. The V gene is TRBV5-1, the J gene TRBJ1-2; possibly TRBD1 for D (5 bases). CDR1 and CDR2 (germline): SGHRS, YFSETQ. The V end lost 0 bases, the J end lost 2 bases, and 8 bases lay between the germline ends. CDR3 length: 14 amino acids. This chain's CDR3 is CASSLVAGNYGYTF. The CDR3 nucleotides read TGCGCCAGCAGCTTGGTCGCAGGGAACTATGGCTACACCTTC.

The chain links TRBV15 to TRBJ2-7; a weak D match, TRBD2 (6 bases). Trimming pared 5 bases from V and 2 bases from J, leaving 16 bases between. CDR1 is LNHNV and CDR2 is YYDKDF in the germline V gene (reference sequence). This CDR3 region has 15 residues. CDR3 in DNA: TGTGCCACCAGCGGAGGGCGGAACCCCCCCTACGAGCAGTACTTC. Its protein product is CATSGGRNPPYEQYF.

Here the CDR3 DNA reads TGTGCCAGCAGCTTGACTCCCGCGGAGACCCAGTACTTC. This codes for CASSLTPAETQYF. The chain recombines TRBV7-2 with TRBJ2-5, with D unclear. The CDR3 length is 13 residues. Germline V gene sequence: CDR1 SGHTA, CDR2 FQGNSA. Trimming took 3 bases from V and 5 from J, leaving 10 bases between them.

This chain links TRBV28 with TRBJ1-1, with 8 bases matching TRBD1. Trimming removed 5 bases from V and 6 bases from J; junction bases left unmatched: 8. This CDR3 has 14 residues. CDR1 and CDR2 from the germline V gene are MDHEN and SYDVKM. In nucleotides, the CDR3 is TGTGCCAGCAGTCGACAGGGGTATCTAGCTGAAGCTTTCTTT. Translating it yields CASSRQGYLAEAFF. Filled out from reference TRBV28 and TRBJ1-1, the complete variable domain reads DVKVTQSSRYLVKRTGEKVFLECVQDMDHENMFWYRQDPGLGLRLIYFSYDVKMKEKGDIPEGYSVSREKKERFSLILESASTNQTSMYLCASSRQGYLAEAFFGQGTRLTVV.

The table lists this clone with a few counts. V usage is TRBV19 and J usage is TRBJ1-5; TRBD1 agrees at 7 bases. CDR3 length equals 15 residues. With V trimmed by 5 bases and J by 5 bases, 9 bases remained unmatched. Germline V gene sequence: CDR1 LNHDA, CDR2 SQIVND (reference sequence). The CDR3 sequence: CASSARTGGDQPQHF. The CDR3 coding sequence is TGTGCCAGTAGTGCCAGGACAGGCGGCGATCAGCCCCAGCATTTT. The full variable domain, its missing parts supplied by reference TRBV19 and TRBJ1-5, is DGGITQSPKYLFRKEGQNVTLSCEQNLNHDAMYWYRQDPGQGLRLIYYSQIVNDFQKGDIAEGYSVSREKKESFPLTVTSAQKNPTAFYLCASSARTGGDQPQHFGDGTRLSIL.